The entry below describes one T cell receptor (beta chain). Its specificity is unknown. A much larger clone differs by one base, so this may be a read error. Memory CD4+ cells were defined as CD4+CD45RO+CD25-. Whole-study findings and limits: Tumor memory CD4+ T cell TCR gene usage clustered with blood and lymph node memory CD4+ cells and lymph node naive CD4+ cells. Tumor-infiltrating Treg TCR alpha and beta sequences overlapped most with tumor naive CD4+ T cells, then blood naive.

Full-length variable regions came from constant-region reverse primers plus semi-nested Nested Universal Primer A PCR. TCRdb reprocessed the 5' RACE reads with MiXCR, giving one entry per CDR3 protein. Among under 6,000 distinct CDR3 sequences listed, roughly a third were seen once. This TCR was recovered from a female donor with breast cancer. Specimen: memory CD4+ T cells sorted from blood. Regarding subset: memory CD4+ T cells, CD4+CD45RO+CD25-.

DNA of the CDR3: TGTGCCATCAGTGAAGACTACGAGCAGTACTTC. Its translation: CAISEDYEQYF. The chain recombines TRBV10-3 with TRBJ2-7; no firm D call. The CDR3 totals 11 residues. Germline V CDR1 and CDR2: ENHRY, SYGVKD. The V end lost 3 bases, the J end lost 3 bases, and 3 bases lay between the germline ends.